This is a list of T cell receptor beta chains from one sample in a study of blood T cells in healthy people across ages. Each CDR3 protein gets one entry after TCRdb re-called the 5' RACE reads with MiXCR. The sample holds over 1,200,000 distinct CDR3 sequences, approximately 59% seen once. Sequenced material: blood. The receptor set was obtained from a man aged 18 to 30 in good health. Both conserved end residues are part of each CDR3. Fields, in order: V gene, D gene, J gene, clone size, CDR3 protein, CDR3 DNA. A D gene is named only where the DNA matches it firmly. Size is stated for part of the rows, as once, few or many counts, or as a class when the clone is expanded.

V: TRBV25-1
D: TRBD1
J: TRBJ1-4
size: NA
CDR3: CATQEDRSNEKLFF
DNA: TGTGCCACCCAAGAGGACAGGAGTAATGAAAAACTGTTTTTT

V: TRBV29-1
D: TRBD2
J: TRBJ2-7
size: few
CDR3: CSVRRAGLYEQYF
DNA: TGCAGCGTTAGACGAGCGGGGCTCTACGAGCAGTACTTC

V: TRBV9
D: NA
J: TRBJ1-2
size: NA
CDR3: CASNPGVGRPGYGYTF
DNA: TGTGCCAGCAACCCAGGGGTCGGGAGACCTGGCTATGGCTACACCTTC

V: TRBV5-1
D: NA
J: TRBJ2-2
size: NA
CDR3: CASSFGEGNTGELFF
DNA: TGCGCCAGCAGCTTTGGGGAAGGGAACACCGGGGAGCTGTTTTTT

V: TRBV7-2
D: NA
J: TRBJ1-2
size: few
CDR3: CASSLFYSDGYTF
DNA: TGTGCCAGCAGCTTATTTTATTCGGATGGCTACACCTTC

V: TRBV11-2
D: NA
J: TRBJ2-5
size: medium-sized
CDR3: CASSLWRGETQYF
DNA: TGTGCCAGCAGCTTATGGCGGGGAGAGACCCAGTACTTC

V: TRBV25-1
D: NA
J: TRBJ2-5
size: few
CDR3: CASSETEYQETQYF
DNA: TGTGCCAGCAGTGAAACCGAGTACCAAGAGACCCAGTACTTC

V: TRBV20-1
D: TRBD1
J: TRBJ1-2
size: NA
CDR3: CSARRTRTGGYGYTF
DNA: TGCAGTGCTAGACGCACTAGAACAGGGGGCTATGGCTACACCTTC

V: TRBV28
D: NA
J: TRBJ2-5
size: NA
CDR3: CASSTTGYLEYF
DNA: TGTGCCAGCAGCACGACGGGTTACTTGGAGTACTTC

V: TRBV7-6
D: TRBD1
J: TRBJ1-2
size: few
CDR3: CASSPWTGGGYGYTF
DNA: TGTGCCAGCAGCCCTTGGACAGGGGGAGGCTATGGCTACACCTTC

V: TRBV7-9
D: NA
J: TRBJ2-1
size: NA
CDR3: CASSLVVGGGEQFF
DNA: TGTGCCAGCAGCTTAGTGGTAGGGGGTGGGGAGCAGTTCTTC

V: TRBV2
D: TRBD1
J: TRBJ2-7
size: NA
CDR3: CASSEPDRGHEQYF
DNA: TGTGCCAGCAGTGAACCGGACAGGGGGCATGAGCAGTACTTC

V: TRBV27
D: TRBD1
J: TRBJ1-5
size: NA
CDR3: CASSLAGQANQPQHF
DNA: TGTGCCAGCAGTTTGGCGGGACAGGCCAATCAGCCCCAGCATTTT

V: TRBV12-3/TRBV12-4
D: TRBD2
J: TRBJ2-5
size: few
CDR3: CASSPGGTAVAQYF
DNA: TGTGCCAGCAGTCCCGGGGGGACCGCTGTTGCTCAGTACTTC

V: TRBV12-3/TRBV12-4
D: NA
J: TRBJ1-1
size: once
CDR3: CASRHTGRRNTEAFF
DNA: TGTGCCAGCCGACACACGGGACGGAGGAACACTGAAGCTTTCTTT

V: TRBV4-1
D: TRBD1
J: TRBJ2-1
size: few
CDR3: CASGDRGFNEQFF
DNA: TGCGCCAGCGGGGACAGGGGCTTCAATGAGCAGTTCTTC

V: TRBV7-9
D: NA
J: TRBJ2-1
size: NA
CDR3: CASSILFRGSYNEQFF
DNA: TGTGCCAGCAGCATCCTCTTCCGTGGCTCCTACAATGAGCAGTTCTTC

V: TRBV23-1
D: TRBD1
J: TRBJ2-5
size: NA
CDR3: CASSQSHCYRGVEETQYF
DNA: TGCGCCAGCAGTCAATCGCACTGTTACAGGGGAGTAGAGGAGACCCAGTACTTC

V: TRBV3-1
D: TRBD2
J: TRBJ2-5
size: NA
CDR3: CASSKALAGGTEETQYF
DNA: TGTGCCAGCAGCAAAGCACTAGCGGGAGGTACGGAGGAGACCCAGTACTTC

V: TRBV20-1
D: NA
J: TRBJ1-1
size: few
CDR3: CSAPPGTPNTEAFF
DNA: TGCAGTGCCCCCCCCGGGACACCGAACACTGAAGCTTTCTTT

V: TRBV29-1
D: NA
J: TRBJ2-5
size: NA
CDR3: CSVATQETQYF
DNA: TGCAGCGTTGCCACCCAAGAGACCCAGTACTTC

V: TRBV7-2
D: NA
J: TRBJ2-5
size: once
CDR3: CASSLFTAEETQYF
DNA: TGTGCCAGCAGCCTCTTTACGGCGGAAGAGACCCAGTACTTC

V: TRBV20-1
D: NA
J: TRBJ2-1
size: few
CDR3: CSAGGRGPKNEQFF
DNA: TGCAGTGCTGGGGGGCGGGGCCCCAAAAATGAGCAGTTCTTC

V: TRBV5-5
D: NA
J: TRBJ2-1
size: NA
CDR3: CASSTHYGAYNEQFF
DNA: TGTGCCAGCAGCACACATTACGGGGCCTACAATGAGCAGTTCTTC

V: TRBV29-1
D: TRBD2
J: TRBJ2-1
size: NA
CDR3: CSGGGGLSYNEQFF
DNA: TGCAGTGGTGGGGGGGGACTCTCCTACAATGAGCAGTTCTTC

V: TRBV11-2
D: NA
J: TRBJ2-5
size: NA
CDR3: CASSQNVFQETQYF
DNA: TGTGCCAGCAGCCAAAACGTATTTCAAGAGACCCAGTACTTC

V: TRBV10-3
D: TRBD2
J: TRBJ2-1
size: NA
CDR3: CAHGNRLAGGNEQFF
DNA: TGTGCCCACGGGAACAGACTAGCGGGAGGGAATGAGCAGTTCTTC

V: TRBV20-1
D: NA
J: TRBJ2-1
size: NA
CDR3: CSASSEQFF
DNA: TGCAGTGCTAGCAGTGAGCAGTTCTTC

V: TRBV4-2
D: TRBD1
J: TRBJ2-7
size: NA
CDR3: CASSQLRGTGSYEQYF
DNA: TGTGCCAGCAGCCAGCTCCGAGGGACAGGGAGCTACGAGCAGTACTTC

V: TRBV27
D: NA
J: TRBJ2-1
size: NA
CDR3: CASSPTPGSLNEQFF
DNA: TGTGCCAGCAGCCCGACCCCGGGAAGTCTCAATGAGCAGTTCTTC

V: TRBV20-1
D: TRBD1
J: TRBJ1-4
size: NA
CDR3: CSARGSGTGFLSNEKLFF
DNA: TGCAGTGCTAGAGGGTCCGGGACAGGGTTCCTCTCAAATGAAAAACTGTTTTTT

V: TRBV4-2
D: NA
J: TRBJ2-7
size: NA
CDR3: CASSQDQTGSTYEQYF
DNA: TGTGCCAGCAGCCAAGATCAAACGGGGTCGACCTACGAGCAGTACTTC

V: TRBV20-1
D: NA
J: TRBJ1-1
size: few
CDR3: CSARAQMNTEAFF
DNA: TGCAGTGCTAGAGCGCAGATGAACACTGAAGCTTTCTTT

V: TRBV6-5
D: NA
J: TRBJ1-1
size: NA
CDR3: CASERGSGTEAFF
DNA: TGTGCCAGCGAAAGGGGGTCGGGCACTGAAGCTTTCTTT

V: TRBV12-3/TRBV12-4
D: NA
J: TRBJ2-1
size: NA
CDR3: CASSSPEGWNEQFF
DNA: TGTGCCAGCAGTTCCCCGGAGGGGTGGAATGAGCAGTTCTTC

V: TRBV12-3/TRBV12-4
D: NA
J: TRBJ2-1
size: NA
CDR3: CASSLESGDNEQFF
DNA: TGTGCCAGCAGTTTAGAGTCCGGGGACAATGAGCAGTTCTTC

V: TRBV2
D: TRBD1
J: TRBJ2-1
size: NA
CDR3: CASSEEGAVPSYNEQFF
DNA: TGTGCCAGCAGTGAAGAGGGGGCGGTTCCCTCCTACAATGAGCAGTTCTTC

V: TRBV20-1
D: TRBD2
J: TRBJ2-4
size: NA
CDR3: CSARDWASGRDNEQYF
DNA: TGCAGTGCTAGAGACTGGGCTAGCGGAAGAGATAATGAGCAGTACTTC

V: TRBV7-2
D: NA
J: TRBJ1-1
size: NA
CDR3: CASSLVPGGGTEAFF
DNA: TGTGCCAGCAGCTTAGTTCCGGGAGGAGGCACTGAAGCTTTCTTT

V: TRBV10-3
D: TRBD1
J: TRBJ2-7
size: few
CDR3: CAISEDLTGTSYEQYF
DNA: TGTGCCATCAGTGAGGACCTGACAGGGACCTCCTACGAGCAGTACTTC

V: TRBV29-1
D: TRBD1
J: TRBJ2-7
size: few
CDR3: CSGTDRGSHEQYF
DNA: TGCAGCGGTACGGACAGGGGGAGTCACGAGCAGTACTTC

V: TRBV20-1
D: NA
J: TRBJ1-5
size: NA
CDR3: CSAWIDGGHDQPQHF
DNA: TGCAGTGCTTGGATTGATGGGGGGCACGATCAGCCCCAGCATTTT

V: TRBV6-2/TRBV6-3
D: NA
J: TRBJ2-7
size: NA
CDR3: CASKAEFRYDEQYF
DNA: TGTGCCAGCAAGGCGGAATTCAGGTACGACGAGCAGTACTTC

V: TRBV4-3
D: NA
J: TRBJ1-5
size: NA
CDR3: CASSQEYGYNQPQHF
DNA: TGCGCCAGCAGCCAAGAATATGGTTACAATCAGCCCCAGCATTTT

V: TRBV12-3/TRBV12-4
D: TRBD2
J: TRBJ2-1
size: NA
CDR3: CAGSFFGLAPNEQFF
DNA: TGTGCCGGCAGTTTCTTCGGACTAGCACCAAATGAGCAGTTCTTC

V: TRBV29-1
D: NA
J: TRBJ1-2
size: few
CDR3: CSVETLYGYTF
DNA: TGCAGCGTTGAGACGCTCTATGGCTACACCTTC

V: TRBV7-2
D: NA
J: TRBJ2-1
size: once
CDR3: CASSLGAGAWVDEQFF
DNA: TGTGCCAGCAGCTTAGGGGCGGGGGCGTGGGTCGATGAGCAGTTCTTC

V: TRBV6-1
D: TRBD1
J: TRBJ2-1
size: NA
CDR3: CASRPSRGRMGHEGYNEQFF
DNA: TGTGCCAGCAGGCCCTCCAGGGGGCGAATGGGGCATGAGGGCTACAATGAGCAGTTCTTC

V: TRBV29-1
D: NA
J: TRBJ1-2
size: NA
CDR3: CSVDWLDYGYTF
DNA: TGCAGCGTTGATTGGCTAGACTATGGCTACACCTTC

V: TRBV14
D: TRBD2
J: TRBJ2-1
size: NA
CDR3: CASSQASSGVYNGQFF
DNA: TGTGCCAGCAGCCAAGCCTCTAGCGGGGTCTACAATGGGCAGTTCTTC

V: TRBV6-2/TRBV6-3
D: NA
J: TRBJ2-5
size: NA
CDR3: CASSYPTRGDRPQYF
DNA: TGTGCCAGCAGTTACCCTACGAGGGGGGATCGGCCCCAGTACTTC

V: TRBV27
D: TRBD1
J: TRBJ2-3
size: few
CDR3: CASSPQTGGADTQYF
DNA: TGTGCCAGCAGTCCCCAGACAGGGGGGGCAGATACGCAGTATTTT

V: TRBV4-3
D: NA
J: TRBJ2-5
size: NA
CDR3: CASSQDRAQAQYF
DNA: TGCGCCAGCAGCCAAGATCGGGCTCAGGCCCAGTACTTC

V: TRBV15
D: TRBD1
J: TRBJ1-4
size: NA
CDR3: CATSAGGYGGEKLFF
DNA: TGTGCCACCAGCGCAGGGGGATACGGAGGGGAAAAACTGTTTTTT

V: TRBV20-1
D: TRBD2
J: TRBJ2-5
size: NA
CDR3: CSARVLGASGVGTQYF
DNA: TGCAGTGCTAGAGTACTAGGGGCTAGCGGGGTCGGGACCCAGTACTTC

V: TRBV6-4
D: NA
J: TRBJ2-3
size: NA
CDR3: CASSDSSLDTQYF
DNA: TGTGCCAGCAGTGACTCGTCTTTAGATACGCAGTATTTT

V: TRBV28
D: NA
J: TRBJ2-7
size: NA
CDR3: CASSVPRRPYEQYF
DNA: TGTGCCAGCAGTGTCCCCAGGCGTCCCTACGAGCAGTACTTC